The clone carrying this T cell receptor (beta chain) was seen more than once but under ten times. The target antigen is unknown. Via MiXCR, TCRdb re-called the 5' RACE reads, giving one row per CDR3 protein. The sample has about 720,000 distinct CDR3 sequences; over 15% are singletons. The data originate from a study of identical twins. Study-wide findings and caveats: Findings came from cross-sectional statistics, without long-term follow-up of donors.

The CDR3 totals 15 residues. Looked up from germline, CDR1 is MNHNS and CDR2 is SASEGT. V gave up 7 bases and J gave up 8 bases; unmatched junction bases: 6. These same records also appear under a second study, on T cells expressing NK-cell markers.

The specimen was PBMCs. The source of this sequence is a woman in her late teens or twenties in good health. The chain uses TRBV6-1 and TRBJ2-1; 15 bases line up with TRBD2. CDR3: CASKPGLAGGYEQFF. CDR3 in DNA: TGTGCCAGCAAACCGGGACTAGCGGGAGGCTATGAGCAGTTCTTC.